A single sample is the source of the 29 T cell receptor beta chains below, sequenced in a study of cytomegalovirus exposure and HLA in healthy donors. The PCR made use of 60 Vbeta and 13 Jbeta primers. The table came from immunoSEQ multiplex PCR; TCRdb's copy has only in-frame clones and leaves some out. The sample holds more than 95,000 clones, around 73% seen once. Sample: PBMCs. The receptors stem from a man aged 55-75 years in good health and CMV-seropositive.

The chain is built from TRBV5-1 and TRBJ2-2; D call uncertain. Per germline, CDR1 SGHRS and CDR2 YFSETQ. The CDR3 runs to 13 residues. V lost 4 bases and J lost 1, with 5 bases in between. Here the CDR3 DNA reads TGCGCCAGCAGCGCCGGGAACACCGGGGAGCTGTTTTTT. Its translation is CASSAGNTGELFF.

The rearrangement joins TRBV27 to TRBJ2-7; 7 bases line up with TRBD1. Germline CDR1 MNHEY, CDR2 SMNVEV (reference sequence). The CDR3 sequence is 15 residues long. V lost 3 bases, J lost 2 bases, and 7 bases stayed unmatched. The CDR3 sequence is CASSFVGQAPYEQYF. DNA of the CDR3: TGTGCCAGCAGTTTCGTAGGACAGGCTCCCTACGAGCAGTACTTC.

The chain is built from TRBV5-4 and TRBJ1-2; 7 positions agree with TRBD1. Germline loops: CDR1 SGHNT, CDR2 YYREEE (reference sequence). This CDR3 is 13 amino acids long. With 3 bases clipped from V and 4 bases from J, the junction kept 3 bases outside the gene matches. The CDR3, as DNA: TGTGCCAGCAGCTGGGACAGCTTCTATGGCTACACCTTC. Translation: CASSWDSFYGYTF.

In its sample, this clone was seen a few times. This chain's CDR3 is CASSRQSGGTEAFF. CDR3 nucleotides: TGTGCCAGCAGCCGTCAATCCGGAGGGACTGAAGCTTTCTTT. This chain joins TRBV9 and TRBJ1-1; D remains unclear. The V and J ends lost 4 bases and 5 bases respectively, with 15 bases between them. Germline-derived CDR1 and CDR2 are SGDLS and YYNGEE. The CDR3 consists of 14 residues.

CDR3 region: CASSEGTDTQYF. Here the CDR3 DNA reads TGCGCCAGCAGCGAGGGAACAGATACGCAGTATTTT. The chain combines TRBV5-1 with TRBJ2-3, with D perhaps matching TRBD2 (5 bases). With 4 bases removed from V and 3 bases from J, the gap between germline ends came to 6 bases. Germline V lookup: CDR1 SGHRS, CDR2 YFSETQ. The CDR3 consists of 12 residues.

Only one count was recorded for this clone. The CDR3 coding sequence is TGTGCCAGCAGACCCGGGACAGGGAGGTTTCATGAGCAGTTCTTC. Amino acids: CASRPGTGRFHEQFF. The chain is built from TRBV28 and TRBJ2-1; 9 bases align to TRBD1. V gave up 6 bases and J gave up 8 bases; unmatched junction bases: 11. The CDR3 sequence is 15 residues long. Germline V gene data show CDR1 as MDHEN and CDR2 as SYDVKM.

This clone was observed a few times. The chain has TRBV29-1 and TRBJ1-5; possibly TRBD1 for D (6 bases). The CDR3 has 14 amino acids. The germline V gene encodes CDR1 SQVTM and CDR2 ANQGSEA. Trimming stripped 6 bases from V and 6 bases from J, with 18 bases between. DNA for the CDR3: TGCAGCGTAGAAACAGGGTTTGTGGGTCAGCCCCAGCATTTT. This sequence encodes CSVETGFVGQPQHF.

This clone was seen only a few times. This chain joins TRBV6-5 and TRBJ2-5; 7 bases fit TRBD1. Germline V CDR1 and CDR2: MNHEY, SVGAGI. The length of the CDR3 is 14 residues. V was pared by 5 bases and J by 4 bases, with 7 bases of the junction left unmatched. In DNA, the CDR3 is TGTGCCAGCAGTGAGCCCTACAGGGGAGAGACCCAGTACTTC. Translating it yields CASSEPYRGETQYF.

About this clone: Other DNA sequences in this specimen translate into the identical CDR3. The chain recombines TRBV20-1 with TRBJ2-7; D is unresolved. The germline V gene has CDR1 DFQATT and CDR2 SNEGSKA (reference sequence). The CDR3 runs 11 residues. The V end was cut by 5 bases, the J end by 3 bases, with 8 bases between. CDR3 region: CSARSGYEQYF. CDR3 bases: TGCAGTGCTCGTTCAGGCTACGAGCAGTACTTC.

With regard to this clone: Sequence at one end of the junction differs from germline and may be a read error. This sequence joins TRBV29-1 and TRBJ1-2, with unresolved D. This CDR3 contains 10 residues. Germline CDR1 reads SQVTM; CDR2 reads ANQGSEA. The CDR3 loop reads CSVDEGRTIF. The DNA for the CDR3 is TGCAGCGTTGATGAGGGCAGAACTATCTTC.

The chain carries TRBV5-1 and TRBJ2-1; no clear D. CDR3 length equals 15 residues. The germline V and J ends were trimmed by 1 base and 0 bases, with 8 bases remaining between them. The germline CDR1 and CDR2 sequences are SGHRS and YFSETQ. The CDR3, as DNA: TGCGCCAGCAGCTTGAGCGCGAGCTCCTACAATGAGCAGTTCTTC. Protein sequence: CASSLSASSYNEQFF.

The rearrangement uses TRBV6-5 and TRBJ2-3; D gene uncertain. CDR1 is MNHEY, CDR2 SVGAGI, per germline. This CDR3 spans 15 amino acids. Trimming cost V 2 bases and J 2 bases, with 11 bases left between them. The CDR3 reads CASSYNGQNTDTQYF. The CDR3 region has the DNA TGTGCCAGCAGTTACAATGGGCAGAACACAGATACGCAGTATTTT.

This clone was observed many times. The gene calls are TRBV27 and TRBJ1-6, with D perhaps matching TRBD1 (5 bases). The V end was cut by 10 bases, the J end by 7 bases, with 26 bases between. This CDR3 has 17 amino acids. CDR1 and CDR2 from the germline V gene are MNHEY and SMNVEV (reference sequence). The CDR3 spells CAILPLGGTDRNSPLHF. CDR3 coding DNA: TGTGCCATACTTCCCCTTGGAGGGACTGACAGAAATTCACCCCTCCACTTT.

J is TRBJ2-2 and V is TRBV7-3; D uncertain. V was pared by 2 bases and J by 6 bases, with 7 bases between. The CDR3 is 13 residues long. Germline-derived CDR1 and CDR2 are SGHTA and FQGTGA. The CDR3 DNA follows: TGTGCCAGCAGCTTAGCGTACGCCGGGGAGCTGTTTTTT. This encodes CASSLAYAGELFF.

The chain couples TRBV7-2 to TRBJ2-1; TRBD2 agrees at 7 bases. Germline V gene sequence: CDR1 SGHTA, CDR2 FQGNSA. J gave up 5 bases and V 3 bases, and 7 bases lay outside the gene matches. The CDR3 runs 15 residues. CDR3: CASSFSLADHNEQFF. CDR3 bases: TGTGCCAGCAGCTTCTCGCTAGCGGACCACAATGAGCAGTTCTTC.

This clone was observed a handful of times. The rearrangement links TRBV13 to TRBJ2-3; D may be TRBD1 (5 bases). The V end lost 0 bases, the J end lost 0 bases, and 10 bases lay between the germline ends. CDR1 is PRHDT, CDR2 FYEKMQ, per germline (reference sequence). This CDR3 has 16 amino acids. The CDR3 sequence is CASSLGQGSSTDTQYF. CDR3 nucleotides: TGTGCCAGCAGCTTAGGGCAGGGCTCTAGCACAGATACGCAGTATTTT.

The V gene is TRBV5-1, the J gene TRBJ1-4, with D unresolved. V was clipped by 0 bases and J by 7 bases, with 10 bases between them. The CDR3 extends over 14 amino acids. Germline V gene sequence: CDR1 SGHRS, CDR2 YFSETQ. The CDR3 DNA reads TGCGCCAGCAGCTTGGACAGCCCTGGTGAAAAACTGTTTTTT. This translates into CASSLDSPGEKLFF. Supplemented by reference TRBV5-1 and TRBJ1-4, the full variable domain reads KAGVTQTPRYLIKTRGQQVTLSCSPISGHRSVSWYQQTPGQGLQFLFEYFSETQRNKGNFPGRFSGRQFSNSRSEMNVSTLELGDSALYLCASSLDSPGEKLFFGSGTQLSVL.

The J gene is TRBJ1-1, the V gene TRBV29-1; D is uncertain. The CDR3 is 12 amino acids. The ends were cut back, 4 bases at V and 5 bases at J, with 11 bases in the middle. The germline gives CDR1 SQVTM, CDR2 ANQGSEA. The CDR3 DNA reads TGCAGCGTTGGCCCCCCCGAGACTGAAGCTTTCTTT. Protein product: CSVGPPETEAFF.

The chain has TRBV6-1 and TRBJ1-5, with 12 bases aligning to TRBD1. Losses at the gene ends were 4 bases for V and 5 bases for J; bases not matched to a gene: 6. The length of the CDR3 is 16 residues. The germline V gene encodes CDR1 MNHNS and CDR2 SASEGT. The CDR3 loop is CASSAIGTGGHQPQHF. CDR3 coding DNA: TGTGCCAGCAGTGCAATTGGGACAGGGGGCCATCAGCCCCAGCATTTT.

This sequence joins TRBV9 and TRBJ1-2; D remains ambiguous. V was pared by 1 base and J by 7 bases, with 14 bases between. The CDR3 loop spans 14 amino acids. Germline V gene data show CDR1 as SGDLS and CDR2 as YYNGEE. As DNA, the CDR3 is TGTGCCAGCAGCGTACTAGCTATGAGCGGTGGCTACACCTTC. Its translation: CASSVLAMSGGYTF.

The chain carries TRBV18 and TRBJ2-7; no reliable D call. The CDR3 runs 17 residues. The V and J ends lost 3 bases and 3 bases respectively, with 21 bases between them. Germline lookup yields CDR1 KGHSH and CDR2 LQKENI. The CDR3 DNA is TGTGCCAGCTCACCGTTTCAGGCAGCCGTGCCCCTCTACGAGCAGTACTTC. Translated, it gives CASSPFQAAVPLYEQYF. Full variable domain (remainder filled in from reference TRBV18 and TRBJ2-7): NAGVMQNPRHLVRRRGQEARLRCSPMKGHSHVYWYRQLPEEGLKFMVYLQKENIIDESGMPKERFSAEFPKEGPSILRIQQVVRGDSAAYFCASSPFQAAVPLYEQYFGPGTRLTVT.

The gene calls are TRBV5-8 and TRBJ2-7; D possibly corresponds to TRBD1 (6 bases). Trimming took 1 base from V and 1 from J, leaving 9 bases between them. The CDR3 is made up of 14 amino acids. Germline CDR1 and CDR2: SGHTS and YDEGEE. CDR3 residues: CASSLKGGSYEQYF. In DNA form, the CDR3 reads TGTGCCAGCAGCTTGAAAGGGGGATCCTACGAGCAGTACTTC.

V is TRBV5-1 and J is TRBJ2-5, with 10 bases fitting TRBD1. Unmatched junction bases numbered 9, after V lost 4 bases and J lost 3 bases. This CDR3 contains 16 residues. The germline V gene encodes CDR1 SGHRS and CDR2 YFSETQ. The CDR3, as DNA: TGCGCCAGCAGCCTTCAGGGACAGGGGTCGGAAGAGACCCAGTACTTC. Translation: CASSLQGQGSEETQYF.

The gene calls are TRBV5-1 and TRBJ1-2, with no clear D. Trimming left V 4 bases short and J 1 base short, with 2 bases between. The CDR3 contains 11 residues. Looked up from germline, CDR1 is SGHRS and CDR2 is YFSETQ. In DNA form, the CDR3 reads TGCGCCAGCAGCCTTAACTATGGCTACACCTTC. Protein: CASSLNYGYTF.

The chain has TRBV19 and TRBJ2-1; no clear D gene. Per the germline V gene, CDR1 is LNHDA and CDR2 is SQIVND (reference sequence). Trimming cost V 6 bases and J 0 bases, with 12 bases left between them. CDR3 length equals 15 residues. This chain's CDR3 is CASRSLSISYNEQFF. CDR3 in DNA: TGTGCCAGTAGATCTCTGAGTATCTCCTACAATGAGCAGTTCTTC.

The chain recombines TRBV6-1 with TRBJ1-5; D is unresolved. The germline CDR1 and CDR2 sequences are MNHNS and SASEGT. The V gene lost 2 bases and the J gene lost 0 bases, with 11 bases spanning the gap. The CDR3 is 16 amino acids. The CDR3 loop reads CASSEPDKYSNQPQHF. The CDR3 region has the DNA TGTGCCAGCAGTGAACCCGACAAGTATAGCAATCAGCCCCAGCATTTT.

This clone was seen a handful of times. This sequence joins TRBV6-5 and TRBJ2-4, with TRBD1 identical over 9 bases. Looked up from germline, CDR1 is MNHEY and CDR2 is SVGAGI. V lost 6 bases, J lost 8 bases, and 5 bases stayed unmatched. The CDR3 consists of 13 residues. The DNA of the CDR3 is TGTGCCAGCAGGGAGGACAGGGGAGACATTCAGTACTTC. The encoded protein is CASREDRGDIQYF.

This chain links TRBV28 with TRBJ2-5; TRBD2 agrees at 11 bases. Looked up from germline, CDR1 is MDHEN and CDR2 is SYDVKM. The length of the CDR3 is 16 residues. V was pared by 5 bases and J by 3 bases, with 8 bases of the junction left unmatched. Written as DNA, the CDR3 is TGTGCCAGCAGTAACCAGCTAGCGGGGGGTAAAGAGACCCAGTACTTC. As protein: CASSNQLAGGKETQYF.

V gene TRBV6-5 combines with J gene TRBJ2-1; no clear D. Per germline, CDR1 MNHEY and CDR2 SVGAGI. V lost 6 bases, J lost 3 bases, and 6 bases lay in between. The CDR3 contains 12 residues. The CDR3 reads CASRSYYNEQFF. CDR3 bases: TGTGCCAGCAGATCGTACTACAATGAGCAGTTCTTC.